Listed below are T cell receptor beta chains from one sample, sequenced in a study of graft-versus-host responses after intestinal transplantation. The data were produced by immunoSEQ multiplex PCR, yet TCRdb's version contains in-frame clones alone and is incomplete. The sample consists of 98,000 or so clones, roughly 86% of them appearing once. Sequences were derived from PBMCs, sampled 255 days after intestinal transplant. These receptors were obtained from a human patient who received an intestinal transplant, so some T cells may come from the graft donor. Both conserved end residues are part of each CDR3. D genes are given only for firm matches. For some rows the clone size is stated as once, few or many, or as a class when expanded; others skip it.

V gene: TRBV6-1; clone size: .; D gene: .; J gene: TRBJ1-5; CDR3 protein: CASSDRQGQPQHF; CDR3 DNA: TGTGCCAGCAGTGATAGGCAGGGTCAGCCCCAGCATTTT
V gene: TRBV4-1; clone size: .; D gene: .; J gene: TRBJ2-3; CDR3 protein: CASSQEVGWGDTQYF; CDR3 DNA: TGCGCCAGCAGCCAAGAAGTGGGTTGGGGAGATACGCAGTATTTT
V gene: TRBV9; clone size: .; D gene: TRBD2; J gene: TRBJ2-1; CDR3 protein: CASSVAGVAGVGKGEQFF; CDR3 DNA: TGTGCCAGCAGCGTAGCTGGGGTAGCGGGAGTGGGAAAGGGTGAGCAGTTCTTC
V gene: TRBV4-3; clone size: .; D gene: .; J gene: TRBJ1-1; CDR3 protein: CASSRTYGGNTEAFF; CDR3 DNA: TGCGCCAGCAGCCGCACGTACGGGGGAAACACTGAAGCTTTCTTT
V gene: TRBV6-1; clone size: few; D gene: TRBD1; J gene: TRBJ1-2; CDR3 protein: CASGRQGGGYTF; CDR3 DNA: TGTGCCAGTGGGAGACAGGGGGGTGGCTACACCTTC
V gene: TRBV19; clone size: few; D gene: .; J gene: TRBJ1-2; CDR3 protein: CASTGPEGYGYTF; CDR3 DNA: TGTGCCAGCACGGGCCCTGAGGGCTATGGCTACACCTTC
V gene: TRBV10-3; clone size: .; D gene: .; J gene: TRBJ1-1; CDR3 protein: CAISGGPNTEAFF; CDR3 DNA: TGTGCCATCAGTGGGGGCCCGAACACTGAAGCTTTCTTT
V gene: TRBV30; clone size: .; D gene: TRBD2; J gene: TRBJ2-1; CDR3 protein: CAGGPGGSGGDEQFF; CDR3 DNA: TGTGCCGGAGGGCCCGGGGGTAGCGGGGGGGATGAGCAGTTCTTC
V gene: TRBV7-9; clone size: .; D gene: .; J gene: TRBJ2-3; CDR3 protein: CASSQGIDTQYF; CDR3 DNA: TGTGCCAGCAGCCAGGGGATAGATACGCAGTATTTT
V gene: TRBV28; clone size: .; D gene: .; J gene: TRBJ1-1; CDR3 protein: CASSLMSQMNTEAFF; CDR3 DNA: TGTGCCAGCAGTTTAATGTCTCAGATGAACACTGAAGCTTTCTTT
V gene: TRBV7-9; clone size: once; D gene: TRBD1; J gene: TRBJ2-2; CDR3 protein: CASSGTGTGGTGELFF; CDR3 DNA: TGTGCCAGCAGCGGTACCGGGACAGGCGGCACCGGGGAGCTGTTTTTT
V gene: TRBV27; clone size: .; D gene: TRBD1; J gene: TRBJ1-1; CDR3 protein: CASSPPGQMNTEAFF; CDR3 DNA: TGTGCCAGCAGTCCCCCGGGACAGATGAACACTGAAGCTTTCTTT
V gene: TRBV4-3; clone size: .; D gene: TRBD1; J gene: TRBJ2-1; CDR3 protein: CASSQGQFRDSFLNEQFF; CDR3 DNA: TGCGCCAGCAGCCAAGGGCAGTTCCGGGACAGTTTTCTCAATGAGCAGTTCTTC
V gene: TRBV7-6; clone size: few; D gene: TRBD1; J gene: TRBJ1-5; CDR3 protein: CASSPPTGTEDQPQHF; CDR3 DNA: TGTGCCAGCAGCCCACCGACAGGGACGGAGGATCAGCCCCAGCATTTT
V gene: TRBV28; clone size: .; D gene: .; J gene: TRBJ2-7; CDR3 protein: CASSSATGFAYEQYF; CDR3 DNA: TGTGCCAGCAGTTCTGCTACAGGGTTTGCCTACGAGCAGTACTTC
V gene: TRBV4-1; clone size: few; D gene: TRBD1; J gene: TRBJ1-6; CDR3 protein: CASSQTDRGGSPLHF; CDR3 DNA: TGCGCCAGCAGCCAAACAGACAGGGGAGGTTCACCCCTCCACTTT
V gene: TRBV18; clone size: few; D gene: .; J gene: TRBJ1-2; CDR3 protein: CASSPGIGYTF; CDR3 DNA: TGTGCCAGCTCACCGGGGATCGGCTACACCTTC
V gene: TRBV27; clone size: .; D gene: TRBD2; J gene: TRBJ2-7; CDR3 protein: CASSSLAGPYEQYF; CDR3 DNA: TGTGCCAGCAGTTCGCTAGCGGGACCCTACGAGCAGTACTTC
V gene: TRBV7-9; clone size: .; D gene: .; J gene: TRBJ2-4; CDR3 protein: CASSLASGAKNIQYF; CDR3 DNA: TGTGCCAGCAGCTTAGCATCAGGAGCCAAAAACATTCAGTACTTC
V gene: TRBV6-6; clone size: .; D gene: .; J gene: TRBJ2-7; CDR3 protein: CASSYSANLDEQYF; CDR3 DNA: TGTGCCAGCAGTTACTCCGCAAATCTCGACGAGCAGTACTTC
V gene: TRBV6-5; clone size: .; D gene: .; J gene: TRBJ1-6; CDR3 protein: CASSRSSYNSPLHF; CDR3 DNA: TGTGCCAGCAGCCGGAGCTCCTATAATTCACCCCTCCACTTT
V gene: TRBV5-1; clone size: .; D gene: TRBD2; J gene: TRBJ2-1; CDR3 protein: CASSPGLAGLGRDRNEQFF; CDR3 DNA: TGCGCCAGCAGTCCGGGACTAGCGGGACTCGGGAGGGATCGTAATGAGCAGTTCTTC